This TCR beta chain was captured in a study of T and B cells in COVID-19 patients. Looking at the study overall: Most recovered patients had mild to moderate COVID-19 treated as outpatients. Of roughly 21 active-infection patients, 15 to 18 carried comorbidities linked to unfavorable COVID-19 outcome.

BIOMED2 TRB-A/B primer pools were used in multiplex TRB PCR. MiXCR, applied by TCRdb to the multiplex PCR reads, yields one record per CDR3 protein. The sample lists roughly 13,000 distinct CDR3 sequences; roughly 28% were seen once. In regard to this clonotype: Its antigen is currently unknown.

Blood genomic DNA input for TRB amplification was about 240-500 ng. General study results and limits: Sorted SARS-CoV-2-responsive or tetramer+ T cells and CD4+, regulatory and CD8+ subsets were not yet sequenced. Active COVID-19 showed highly clonal TRB repertoires; recovery showed diversity and richness above healthy donors.

This CDR3 has 13 amino acids. The V and J ends lost 3 bases and 6 bases respectively, with 12 bases between them. The chain has TRBV12-3 or TRBV12-4 and TRBJ2-7; a possible D gene is TRBD1 (6 bases). Sequenced material: blood. The sequence derives from a human donor who had recovered from COVID-19. CDR3 in DNA: TGTGCCAGCAGTTTGAACAGGGTAATCGAGCAGTACTTC. Residues: CASSLNRVIEQYF.